These 29 T cell receptor beta chains share one sample of origin, sequenced in a study of siplizumab effects on memory and regulatory T cells. Sequenced by immunoSEQ multiplex PCR; TCRdb stores in-frame clones only, minus some. Of roughly 100,000 clones listed, about 92% are singletons. The sample was CD4+ T cells sorted from blood. The receptors come from a human donor in good health.

The rearrangement links TRBV28 to TRBJ2-7; 9 bases map to TRBD1. The V gene's germline CDR1 is MDHEN and CDR2 SYDVKM. The CDR3 sequence is 15 residues long. J gave up 5 bases and V 5 bases, and 10 bases lay outside the gene matches. CDR3 sequence: CASSKGGQGTHEQYF. CDR3 nucleotide sequence: TGTGCCAGCAGTAAAGGGGGACAGGGAACCCACGAGCAGTACTTC.

The chain is built from TRBV7-6 and TRBJ1-3; D remains unclear. V was pared by 1 base and J by 2 bases, with 9 bases between. Germline assignment: CDR1 SGHVS and CDR2 FNYEAQ. The CDR3 is 15 residues long. In DNA, the CDR3 is TGTGCCAGCAGCTTAGACTGGGGAACTGGAAACACCATATATTTT. Its translation: CASSLDWGTGNTIYF.

The chain is built from TRBV5-4 and TRBJ2-7; 8 bases align to TRBD2. Trimming cost V 1 base and J 2 bases; bases outside gene matches: 5. Germline CDR1 and CDR2: SGHNT and YYREEE (reference sequence). This CDR3 spans 15 amino acids. The CDR3 sequence: CASSLTSGRTYEQYF. The CDR3 DNA reads as TGTGCCAGCAGCTTGACCAGCGGGAGAACCTACGAGCAGTACTTC.

The J gene is TRBJ2-3, the V gene TRBV19, with D maybe TRBD2 (6 bases). The CDR3 extends over 12 amino acids. CDR1 and CDR2 (germline): LNHDA, SQIVND (reference sequence). The CDR3 spells CGAGRRTDTQYF. The DNA of the CDR3 is TGTGGTGCGGGACGGCGCACAGATACGCAGTATTTT.

The chain couples TRBV4-2 to TRBJ1-2; D perhaps matches TRBD1 (6 bases). The CDR3 runs 15 residues. The germline CDR1 and CDR2 sequences are LGHNA and YNFKEQ. The V and J ends lost 0 bases and 7 bases respectively, with 15 bases between them. In DNA, the CDR3 is TGTGCCAGCAGCCAAGATGTGGCGGGGGCGCGTGGCTACACCTTC. Amino acids: CASSQDVAGARGYTF.

The chain has TRBV2 and TRBJ2-7; TRBD2 might be the D (6 bases). CDR1 SNHLY and CDR2 FYNNEI come from the germline V gene. The length of the CDR3 is 15 residues. V was trimmed by 7 bases and J by 5 bases, leaving 21 bases between them. The CDR3 DNA reads TGTGCCAGCACCCCTCGTTTTGTGGGGACTGACGAGCAGTACTTC. As protein: CASTPRFVGTDEQYF.

CDR3 region: CASSLRDRGMNSPLHF. DNA for the CDR3: TGTGCCAGCTCACTCCGGGACAGGGGTATGAATTCACCCCTCCACTTT. The chain has TRBV18 and TRBJ1-6, with 10 bases lining up with TRBD1. The germline V gene has CDR1 KGHSH and CDR2 LQKENI. V dropped 4 bases and J dropped 7; count of bases not matched to a gene: 7. This CDR3 is 16 amino acids long.

This chain joins TRBV20-1 and TRBJ1-1; D is unclear. Germline CDR1 DFQATT, CDR2 SNEGSKA (reference sequence). Trimming left V 1 base short and J 7 bases short, with 4 bases between. This CDR3 is 10 amino acids long. As DNA, the CDR3 is TGCAGTGCTAGAGTCCTTGAAGCTTTCTTT. This encodes CSARVLEAFF.

The chain links TRBV2 to TRBJ1-4; D is unclear. Deletions cut 6 bases from V and 4 bases from J, with 6 bases between. The CDR3 runs 12 residues. The germline gives CDR1 SNHLY, CDR2 FYNNEI. Here the CDR3 reads CASRQVNEKLFF. CDR3 in DNA: TGTGCCAGCAGGCAGGTTAATGAAAAACTGTTTTTT.

This clone was seen at least ten times. The chain uses TRBV6-5 and TRBJ1-2, with D possibly TRBD1 on 5 matching bases. The CDR3 is 15 amino acids. Trimming pared 6 bases from V and 8 bases from J, leaving 22 bases between. Germline V gene sequence: CDR1 MNHEY, CDR2 SVGAGI. CDR3: CASRDPGRKMEGYTF. CDR3 nucleotides: TGTGCCAGCAGGGACCCGGGACGCAAGATGGAGGGCTACACCTTC.

The V call is TRBV6-6, the J call TRBJ1-1; D not resolved. The CDR3 is made up of 11 amino acids. In germline, CDR1 is MNHNY, CDR2 SVGAGI (reference sequence). V was cut by 2 bases and J by 6 bases, with 4 bases left in between. CDR3: CASSYESEAFF. The DNA for the CDR3 is TGTGCCAGCAGTTACGAATCTGAAGCTTTCTTT.

The rearrangement joins TRBV19 to TRBJ2-7; 12 bases are a match to TRBD2. V lost 5 bases, J lost 6 bases, and 5 bases stayed unmatched. Germline CDR1 and CDR2: LNHDA and SQIVND (reference sequence). This CDR3 comprises 14 residues. This CDR3 reads CASSLAGGTSEQYF. The CDR3, as DNA: TGTGCCAGTAGTCTAGCGGGGGGGACCTCCGAGCAGTACTTC.

The chain carries TRBV7-2 and TRBJ2-4; the match to TRBD1 covers 8 bases. CDR3 length equals 12 residues. V was pared by 5 bases and J by 8 bases, with 2 bases of the junction left unmatched. The germline gives CDR1 SGHTA, CDR2 FQGNSA. DNA for the CDR3: TGTGCCAGCAGCAACAGGGGGGACATTCAGTACTTC. Amino acid sequence: CASSNRGDIQYF. The variable domain in full, with the rest retrieved from reference TRBV7-2 and TRBJ2-4, is GAGVSQSPSNKVTEKGKDVELRCDPISGHTALYWYRQSLGQGLEFLIYFQGNSAPDKSGLPSDRFSAERTGGSVSTLTIQRTQQEDSAVYLCASSNRGDIQYFGAGTRLSVL.

The chain links TRBV10-3 to TRBJ1-1; 9 bases line up with TRBD1. The CDR3 runs 14 residues. V gave up 6 bases and J gave up 6 bases; unmatched junction bases: 8. Germline V lookup: CDR1 ENHRY, CDR2 SYGVKD. The CDR3 loop is CAISLDRGNAEAFF. In DNA form, the CDR3 reads TGTGCCATCAGCCTGGACAGGGGTAACGCTGAAGCTTTCTTT.

The chain carries TRBV30 and TRBJ1-5, with no clear D. V lost 0 bases, J lost 4 bases, and 10 bases lay in between. Germline CDR1 GTSNPN, CDR2 SVGIG (reference sequence). The CDR3 sequence is 14 residues long. The DNA for the CDR3 is TGTGCCTGGAGTGTTCCGGCGGATAATCAGCCCCAGCATTTT. As protein: CAWSVPADNQPQHF. The full variable domain, with the rest looked up from reference TRBV30 and TRBJ1-5, is SQTIHQWPATLVQPVGSPLSLECTVEGTSNPNLYWYRQAAGRGLQLLFYSVGIGQISSEVPQNLSASRPQDRQFILSSKKLLLSDSGFYLCAWSVPADNQPQHFGDGTRLSIL.

The rearrangement uses TRBV27 and TRBJ2-5, with 14 nucleotides matching TRBD2. This CDR3 region has 15 residues. V shed 10 bases, J shed 5 bases, and the junction held 9 bases outside the gene matches. Germline CDR1 reads MNHEY; CDR2 reads SMNVEV (reference sequence). CDR3 nucleotide sequence: TGTGCCACTTCCGGGACTAGCGGGAGTTGGGAGACCCAGTACTTC. Protein sequence: CATSGTSGSWETQYF.

This chain links TRBV7-9 with TRBJ1-4; perhaps TRBD1 as D (6 bases). The germline V gene encodes CDR1 SEHNR and CDR2 FQNEAQ (reference sequence). CDR3 length: 16 residues. Trimming took off 5 bases at V and 4 bases at J, with 17 bases between the two ends. CDR3 amino acids: CASSHSDSRLNEKLFF. The CDR3, as DNA: TGTGCCAGCAGCCACTCGGACAGTCGGCTTAATGAAAAACTGTTTTTT.

The chain couples TRBV10-2 to TRBJ2-7; D unclear. The CDR3 is 14 residues long. Germline values: CDR1 WSHSY, CDR2 SAAADI. Trimming cost V 3 bases and J 0 bases, with 9 bases left between them. CDR3 nucleotide sequence: TGCGCCAGCAGTGATGGGCCAAACTCCTACGAGCAGTACTTC. Its translation: CASSDGPNSYEQYF.

The gene calls are TRBV27 and TRBJ2-1; 9 bases are a match to TRBD1. Germline values: CDR1 MNHEY, CDR2 SMNVEV (reference sequence). The CDR3 runs to 14 residues. Losses at the gene ends were 5 bases for V and 15 bases for J; bases not matched to a gene: 14. The CDR3 bases are TGTGCCAGCAGTCCCCGATACAGGGGGCCTGGTGGGTTCTTC. Translating gives CASSPRYRGPGGFF.

Only one count was recorded for this clone. This chain's CDR3 is CASSTSPGRNNQPQHF. In DNA, the CDR3 is TGTGCCAGCAGCACCAGTCCCGGGAGAAACAATCAGCCCCAGCATTTT. This chain uses TRBV21-1 with TRBJ1-5. TRBV21-1 is designated a pseudogene. The CDR3 extends over 16 amino acids.

The chain joins TRBV6-1 to TRBJ1-5; 9 nucleotides match TRBD1. The germline V gene encodes CDR1 MNHNS and CDR2 SASEGT. The CDR3 loop spans 14 amino acids. The junction had 3 bases not matched to a gene; V was cut back by 5 bases and J by 4 bases. The CDR3 loop reads CASSKGTGNQPQHF. CDR3 DNA sequence: TGTGCCAGCAGTAAGGGGACAGGGAATCAGCCCCAGCATTTT.

This sequence joins TRBV19 and TRBJ2-5, with D uncertain. The CDR3 sequence is 13 residues long. The V gene's germline CDR1 is LNHDA and CDR2 SQIVND (reference sequence). The V end lost 4 bases, the J end lost 4 bases, and 10 bases lay between the germline ends. The CDR3: CASSTTGRETQYF. The CDR3 region has the DNA TGTGCCAGTAGTACCACCGGTCGAGAGACCCAGTACTTC.

The chain links TRBV9 to TRBJ2-7; D is unclear. Germline lookup yields CDR1 SGDLS and CDR2 YYNGEE. This CDR3 has 13 amino acids. Trimming removed 6 bases from V and 2 bases from J, with 12 bases in between. The CDR3 region is CASTNWSTYEQYF. The CDR3 coding sequence is TGTGCCAGCACCAATTGGAGCACCTACGAGCAGTACTTC.

The rearrangement links TRBV27 to TRBJ1-3; D gene unclear. The CDR3 is made up of 15 amino acids. The germline V and J ends were trimmed by 5 bases and 0 bases, with 11 bases remaining between them. Germline V gene sequence: CDR1 MNHEY, CDR2 SMNVEV (reference sequence). The CDR3 sequence is CASSPHILSGNTIYF. CDR3 bases: TGTGCCAGCAGTCCACATATACTCTCTGGAAACACCATATATTTT.

The chain links TRBV5-1 to TRBJ2-3; 11 positions match TRBD2. Trimming took 4 bases from V and 0 from J; bases not matched to a gene: 4. CDR1 SGHRS and CDR2 YFSETQ come from the germline V gene. The CDR3 extends over 16 amino acids. The CDR3 reads CASSGGTSGSTDTQYF. The CDR3 region has the DNA TGCGCCAGCAGCGGCGGGACTAGCGGCAGCACAGATACGCAGTATTTT.

The J gene is TRBJ2-2, the V gene TRBV9; D is unresolved. Germline V lookup: CDR1 SGDLS, CDR2 YYNGEE. V shed 1 base and J shed 4 bases, with 5 bases lying between them. This CDR3 is 13 amino acids long. CDR3 protein: CASSVSFTGELFF. Here the CDR3 DNA reads TGTGCCAGCAGCGTATCCTTCACCGGGGAGCTGTTTTTT. Supplemented by reference TRBV9 and TRBJ2-2, the full variable domain reads DSGVTQTPKHLITATGQRVTLRCSPRSGDLSVYWYQQSLDQGLQFLIQYYNGEERAKGNILERFSAQQFPDLHSELNLSSLELGDSALYFCASSVSFTGELFFGEGSRLTVL.

The V and J genes are TRBV7-8 and TRBJ1-2; D is unresolved. CDR3 length equals 13 residues. V lost 3 bases to trimming and J lost 8 bases, with 13 bases between them. CDR1 and CDR2 from the germline V gene are SGHVS and FQNEAQ. CDR3 in DNA: TGTGCCAGCAGCTTCGACCGCTCCCAAGGCTACACCTTC. The encoded protein is CASSFDRSQGYTF.

The chain uses TRBV19 and TRBJ1-5; D uncertain. This CDR3 region has 18 residues. CDR1 and CDR2 (germline): LNHDA, SQIVND (reference sequence). The ends were cut back, 2 bases at V and 0 bases at J, with 17 bases in the middle. CDR3 in amino acids: CASSITAGGFVSNQPQHF. The CDR3 bases are TGTGCCAGTAGTATAACGGCCGGAGGGTTTGTTAGCAATCAGCCCCAGCATTTT.

The chain employs TRBV19 and TRBJ2-7, with 8 positions matching TRBD1. The CDR3 extends over 15 amino acids. The V segment lost 5 bases and the J segment 7 bases; nucleotides outside the gene matches: 13. Per the germline V gene, CDR1 is LNHDA and CDR2 is SQIVND (reference sequence). In DNA form, the CDR3 reads TGTGCCAGTAGTCCCCCGGGCAGGGGGCAGAGGGAGCAGTACTTC. This translates into CASSPPGRGQREQYF.